This TCR beta chain was recovered during a study of monozygotic twins with inflammatory bowel disease. CDR3 length: 13 residues. The V gene's germline CDR1 is MDHEN and CDR2 SYDVKM. TCRdb reprocessed the 5' RACE reads, keeping one entry per CDR3 protein, no DNA. The table lists some 330,000 distinct CDR3 sequences, with roughly 5.2% in the top ten. The receptor was derived from a human donor with ulcerative colitis or Crohn's disease, or a healthy co-twin of an affected twin (not recorded which). The chain has TRBV28 and TRBJ2-7; TCRdb outputs TRBD2, but without DNA this stays unchecked. Input material: blood. The CDR3: CASFSGERYEQYF.